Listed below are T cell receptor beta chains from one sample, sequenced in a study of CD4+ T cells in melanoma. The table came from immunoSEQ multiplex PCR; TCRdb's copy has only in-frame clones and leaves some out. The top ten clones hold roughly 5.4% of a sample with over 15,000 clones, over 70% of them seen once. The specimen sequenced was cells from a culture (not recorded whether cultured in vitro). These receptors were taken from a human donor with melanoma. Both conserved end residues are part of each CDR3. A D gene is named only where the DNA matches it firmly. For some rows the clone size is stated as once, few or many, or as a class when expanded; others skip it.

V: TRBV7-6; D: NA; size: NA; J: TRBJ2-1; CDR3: CASSSVGSEQFF; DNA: TGTGCCAGCAGCTCAGTCGGCAGTGAGCAGTTCTTC
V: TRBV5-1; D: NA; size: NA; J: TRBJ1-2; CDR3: CASSSAGPLGYGYTF; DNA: TGCGCCAGCAGCTCTGCGGGGCCGCTAGGCTATGGCTACACCTTC
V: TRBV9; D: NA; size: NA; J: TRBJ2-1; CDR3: CASSVVWGSSYNEQFF; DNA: TGTGCCAGCAGCGTAGTCTGGGGGAGCTCCTACAATGAGCAGTTCTTC
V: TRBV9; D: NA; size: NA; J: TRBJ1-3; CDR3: CASSVASGPGNTIYF; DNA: TGTGCCAGCAGCGTAGCATCGGGCCCTGGAAACACCATATATTTT
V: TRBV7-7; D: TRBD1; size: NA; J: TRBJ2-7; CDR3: CASSADRGYEQYF; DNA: TGTGCCAGCAGCGCGGACAGGGGTTACGAGCAGTACTTC
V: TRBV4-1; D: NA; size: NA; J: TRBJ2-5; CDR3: CASSQGGATQYF; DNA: TGCGCCAGCAGCCAAGGGGGGGCGACCCAGTACTTC
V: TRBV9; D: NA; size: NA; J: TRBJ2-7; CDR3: CASSVGQRNSEQYF; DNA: TGTGCCAGCAGCGTTGGACAGAGGAACAGCGAGCAGTACTTC
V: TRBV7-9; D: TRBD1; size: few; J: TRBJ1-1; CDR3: CASVQGGMNTEAFF; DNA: TGTGCCAGCGTTCAGGGGGGCATGAACACTGAAGCTTTCTTT
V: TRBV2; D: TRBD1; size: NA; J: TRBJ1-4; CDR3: CASSWTGANEKLFF; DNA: TGTGCCAGCAGCTGGACAGGGGCTAATGAAAAACTGTTTTTT
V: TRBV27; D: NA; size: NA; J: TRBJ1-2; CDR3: CASSLSTRVPRYGYTF; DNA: TGTGCCAGCAGTTTATCCACCAGGGTCCCGCGGTATGGCTACACCTTC
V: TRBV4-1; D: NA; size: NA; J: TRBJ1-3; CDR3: CASSRGGNTIYF; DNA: TGCGCCAGCAGCCGGGGGGGAAACACCATATATTTT
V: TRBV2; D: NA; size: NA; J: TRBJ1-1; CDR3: CASSEGVNTEAFF; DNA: TGTGCCAGCAGTGAGGGGGTTAACACTGAAGCTTTCTTT
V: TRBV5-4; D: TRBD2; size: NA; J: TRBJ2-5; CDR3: CASSKGTSGGWYQETQYF; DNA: TGTGCCAGCAGCAAGGGGACTAGCGGGGGGTGGTACCAAGAGACCCAGTACTTC
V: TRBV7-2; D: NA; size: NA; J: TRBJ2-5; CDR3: CASSLGGTGQYF; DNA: TGTGCCAGCAGCTTAGGAGGTACGGGCCAGTACTTC
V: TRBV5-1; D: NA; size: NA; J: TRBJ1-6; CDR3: CASAEGPGAENSPLHF; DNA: TGCGCCAGCGCTGAGGGTCCGGGCGCCGAAAATTCACCCCTCCACTTT
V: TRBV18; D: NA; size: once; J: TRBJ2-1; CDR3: CASSTEYNEQFF; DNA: TGTGCCAGCTCAACGGAGTACAATGAGCAGTTCTTC
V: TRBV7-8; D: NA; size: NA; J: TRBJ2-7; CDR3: CASSLVRGYEQYF; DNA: TGTGCCAGCAGCTTAGTTAGGGGCTACGAGCAGTACTTC
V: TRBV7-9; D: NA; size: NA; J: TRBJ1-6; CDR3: CASSPTRGQSPLHF; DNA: TGTGCCAGCAGCCCGACAAGGGGCCAGTCACCCCTCCACTTT
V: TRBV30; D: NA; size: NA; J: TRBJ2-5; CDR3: CACAEGWNEETQYF; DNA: TGTGCCTGCGCCGAGGGGTGGAACGAAGAGACCCAGTACTTC
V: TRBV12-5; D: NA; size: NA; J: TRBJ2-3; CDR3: CASRTSTDTQYF; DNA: TGTGCTAGCAGAACTAGCACAGATACGCAGTATTTT
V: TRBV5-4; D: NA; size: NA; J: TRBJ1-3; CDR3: CASSDRTGNTIYF; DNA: TGTGCCAGCAGCGACAGGACTGGAAACACCATATATTTT
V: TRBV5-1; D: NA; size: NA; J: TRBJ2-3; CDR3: CASSPRQGTDTQYF; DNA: TGCGCCAGCAGCCCGCGCCAGGGCACAGATACGCAGTATTTT
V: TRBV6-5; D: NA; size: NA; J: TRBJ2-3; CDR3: CASSPIGAGTDTQYF; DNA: TGTGCCAGCAGTCCCATCGGGGCAGGGACAGATACGCAGTATTTT
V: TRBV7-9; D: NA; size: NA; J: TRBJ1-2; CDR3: CASSLDTGWGYTF; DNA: TGTGCCAGCAGCTTGGATACAGGCTGGGGCTACACCTTC
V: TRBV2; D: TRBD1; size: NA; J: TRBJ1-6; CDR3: CASSGAGGQGSPLHF; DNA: TGTGCCAGCAGTGGAGCAGGGGGTCAAGGTTCACCCCTCCACTTT
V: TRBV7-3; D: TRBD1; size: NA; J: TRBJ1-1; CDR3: CASSPTGGSSEAFF; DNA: TGTGCCAGCAGCCCGACAGGGGGATCTTCTGAAGCTTTCTTT
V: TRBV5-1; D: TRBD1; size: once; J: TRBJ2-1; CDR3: CASSPGTGVRNEQFF; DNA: TGCGCCAGCAGCCCCGGGACAGGGGTGCGAAATGAGCAGTTCTTC
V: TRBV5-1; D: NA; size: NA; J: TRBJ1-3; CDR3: CASSRLDINSGNTIYF; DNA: TGCGCCAGCAGCCGTCTGGACATCAACTCTGGAAACACCATATATTTT
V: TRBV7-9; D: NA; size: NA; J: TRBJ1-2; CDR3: CASSFLPQNGYTF; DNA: TGTGCCAGCAGCTTCCTCCCCCAGAATGGCTACACCTTC
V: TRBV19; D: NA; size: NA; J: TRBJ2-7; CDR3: CASSINFRGSHEQYF; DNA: TGTGCCAGTAGTATAAATTTCAGGGGTTCCCACGAGCAGTACTTC
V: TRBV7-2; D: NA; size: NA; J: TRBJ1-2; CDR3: CASSLNGLNYGYTF; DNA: TGTGCCAGCAGCTTAAACGGTCTCAACTATGGCTACACCTTC
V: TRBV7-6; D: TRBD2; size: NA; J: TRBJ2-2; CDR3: CASTRSGGLNTGELFF; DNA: TGTGCCAGCACCCGTAGCGGGGGGCTAAACACCGGGGAGCTGTTTTTT
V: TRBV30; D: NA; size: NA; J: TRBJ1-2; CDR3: CAWGTWRGYGYTF; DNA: TGTGCCTGGGGGACTTGGCGCGGCTATGGCTACACCTTC
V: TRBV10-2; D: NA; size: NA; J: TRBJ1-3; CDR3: CASSATLGNTIYF; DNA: TGCGCCAGCAGCGCAACTCTTGGAAACACCATATATTTT
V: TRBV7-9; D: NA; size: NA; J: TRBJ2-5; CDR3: CASSFLETQYF; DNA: TGTGCCAGCAGCTTCCTGGAGACCCAGTACTTC
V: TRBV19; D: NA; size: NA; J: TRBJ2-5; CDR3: CASSPTLGGETQYF; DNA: TGTGCCAGTAGTCCAACCCTCGGCGGGGAGACCCAGTACTTC
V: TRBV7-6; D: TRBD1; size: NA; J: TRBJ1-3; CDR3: CASSSRFTGGEGNTIYF; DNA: TGTGCCAGCAGCTCCCGATTCACAGGGGGCGAGGGAAACACCATATATTTT
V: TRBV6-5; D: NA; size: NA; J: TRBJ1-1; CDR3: CASSYRGGQNTEAFF; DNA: TGTGCCAGCAGTTACCGCGGGGGGCAGAACACTGAAGCTTTCTTT
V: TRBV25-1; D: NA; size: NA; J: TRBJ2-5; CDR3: CASSEYHFWGQETQYF; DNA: TGTGCCAGCAGTGAATACCACTTCTGGGGGCAAGAGACCCAGTACTTC
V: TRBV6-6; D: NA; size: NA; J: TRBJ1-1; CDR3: CASSSMRVEAFF; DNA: TGTGCCAGCAGTTCAATGAGGGTTGAAGCTTTCTTT
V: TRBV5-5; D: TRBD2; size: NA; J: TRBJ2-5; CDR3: CASSFPTSGVPETQYF; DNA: TGTGCCAGCAGTTTTCCGACTAGCGGGGTGCCAGAGACCCAGTACTTC
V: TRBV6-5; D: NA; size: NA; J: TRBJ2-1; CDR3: CASSLPRGIEFF; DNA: TGTGCCAGCAGTCTCCCTAGGGGGATCGAGTTCTTC
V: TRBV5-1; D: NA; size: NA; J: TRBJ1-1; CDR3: CASSFRLNTEAFF; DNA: TGCGCCAGCAGCTTTCGGTTAAACACTGAAGCTTTCTTT
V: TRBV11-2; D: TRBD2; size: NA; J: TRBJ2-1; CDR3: CASSLGLVNEQFF; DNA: TGTGCCAGCAGCTTGGGACTAGTGAATGAGCAGTTCTTC
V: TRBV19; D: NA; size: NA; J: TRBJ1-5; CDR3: CASSMAGHSNQPQHF; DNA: TGTGCCAGTAGTATGGCCGGCCATAGCAATCAGCCCCAGCATTTT
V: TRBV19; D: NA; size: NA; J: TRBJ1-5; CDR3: CASSIRDIFNQPQHF; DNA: TGTGCCAGTAGTATAAGGGACATCTTCAATCAGCCCCAGCATTTT
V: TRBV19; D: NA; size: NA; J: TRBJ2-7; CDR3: CASSINSRWYF; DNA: TGTGCCAGTAGTATTAACAGCAGGTGGTACTTC
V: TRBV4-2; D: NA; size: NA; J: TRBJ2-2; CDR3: CASSQRGYTGELFF; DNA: TGTGCCAGCAGCCAGAGGGGATACACCGGGGAGCTGTTTTTT
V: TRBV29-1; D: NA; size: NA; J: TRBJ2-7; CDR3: CSVEPENTYEQYF; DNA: TGCAGCGTTGAGCCAGAGAACACCTACGAGCAGTACTTC
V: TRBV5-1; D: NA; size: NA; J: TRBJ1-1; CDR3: CASSPALPNRPITEAFF; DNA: TGCGCCAGCAGCCCGGCCCTACCTAACAGGCCCATCACTGAAGCTTTCTTT
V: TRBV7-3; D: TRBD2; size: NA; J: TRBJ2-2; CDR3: CASSSGRGGPTGELFF; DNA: TGTGCCAGCAGCTCTGGTCGGGGGGGCCCCACCGGGGAGCTGTTTTTT
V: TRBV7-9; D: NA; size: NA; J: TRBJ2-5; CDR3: CASSYGGSSETQYF; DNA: TGTGCCAGCAGCTACGGGGGTTCGTCAGAGACCCAGTACTTC